Below are 7 T cell receptor beta chains sequenced from a single sample in a study of identical twins. TCRdb re-analysed the 5' RACE reads in MiXCR, keeping a single row per CDR3 protein. The sample contains approximately 1.8 million distinct CDR3 sequences, less than 35% of which appear only once. The sample was cord blood. These receptors all stem from a newborn girl in good health.

This clonotype appeared a few times. The rearrangement links TRBV7-2 to TRBJ2-7; 11 nucleotides agree with TRBD2. V shed 7 bases and J 4 bases; nucleotides not matched to a gene: 6. CDR1 is SGHTA and CDR2 is FQGNSA in the germline V gene. The CDR3 is made up of 14 amino acids. The CDR3 DNA is TGTGCCAGCACCCGGACTAGCGGGTTTTACGAGCAGTACTTC. It is translated as CASTRTSGFYEQYF. The full variable domain, completed using reference TRBV7-2 and TRBJ2-7, is GAGVSQSPSNKVTEKGKDVELRCDPISGHTALYWYRQSLGQGLEFLIYFQGNSAPDKSGLPSDRFSAERTGGSVSTLTIQRTQQEDSAVYLCASTRTSGFYEQYFGPGTRLTVT.

This clonotype was seen at least ten times. The V call is TRBV5-1, the J call TRBJ2-1; the match to TRBD1 covers 7 bases. This CDR3 region has 15 residues. J lost 0 bases, V lost 4 bases, and 4 bases had no gene match. CDR1 is SGHRS, CDR2 YFSETQ, per germline. DNA for the CDR3: TGCGCCAGCAGCCCGACAGGGAGCTCCTACAATGAGCAGTTCTTC. As protein: CASSPTGSSYNEQFF.

This clonotype was counted many times. V usage is TRBV6-6 and J usage is TRBJ2-7, with TRBD1 matching over 9 bases. Germline lookup yields CDR1 MNHNY and CDR2 SVGAGI (reference sequence). Losses at the gene ends were 0 bases for V and 1 base for J; bases not matched to a gene: 1. This CDR3 is built from 15 residues. The CDR3 coding sequence is TGTGCCAGCAGTTACTCACAGGGGGCGTCCTACGAGCAGTACTTC. Protein: CASSYSQGASYEQYF.

The genes are TRBV20-1 and TRBJ2-1; D could derive from TRBD1 or TRBD2 (5 bases each). Germline assignment: CDR1 DFQATT and CDR2 SNEGSKA (reference sequence). The CDR3 spans 16 residues. With 6 bases removed from V and 8 bases from J, the gap between germline ends came to 26 bases. The CDR3, as DNA: TGCAGTGCAACCCCGGGGCTCCCCGGTTGGAACCATGAGCAGTTCTTC. Residues: CSATPGLPGWNHEQFF.

This clonotype was seen a handful of times. The chain joins TRBV6-5 to TRBJ2-3, with TRBD1 matching over 7 bases. The germline V gene encodes CDR1 MNHEY and CDR2 SVGAGI. The V segment lost 6 bases and the J segment 5 bases; nucleotides outside the gene matches: 5. The CDR3 consists of 13 residues. The CDR3 loop is CASRPTGVDTQYF. The CDR3 bases are TGTGCCAGCAGACCTACAGGGGTAGATACGCAGTATTTT.

This clonotype was recorded a few times. The gene calls are TRBV20-1 and TRBJ2-3; D call uncertain. V was trimmed by 7 bases and J by 5 bases, leaving 7 bases between them. There are 10 residues in the CDR3. Germline CDR1 and CDR2: DFQATT and SNEGSKA (reference sequence). CDR3 sequence reads: CSGRQDTQYF. The CDR3 DNA reads TGCAGTGGTCGCCAAGATACGCAGTATTTT.

This clonotype came up a few times. J is TRBJ2-5 and V is TRBV6-1, with 8 bases matching TRBD2. Germline V gene lookup returns CDR1 MNHNS and CDR2 SASEGT. Unmatched junction bases numbered 11, after V lost 3 bases and J lost 11 bases. This CDR3 has 14 residues. Here the CDR3 DNA reads TGTGCCAGCAGTGATTTAGCGGGGTACAATGAGCAGTACTTC. As protein: CASSDLAGYNEQYF.